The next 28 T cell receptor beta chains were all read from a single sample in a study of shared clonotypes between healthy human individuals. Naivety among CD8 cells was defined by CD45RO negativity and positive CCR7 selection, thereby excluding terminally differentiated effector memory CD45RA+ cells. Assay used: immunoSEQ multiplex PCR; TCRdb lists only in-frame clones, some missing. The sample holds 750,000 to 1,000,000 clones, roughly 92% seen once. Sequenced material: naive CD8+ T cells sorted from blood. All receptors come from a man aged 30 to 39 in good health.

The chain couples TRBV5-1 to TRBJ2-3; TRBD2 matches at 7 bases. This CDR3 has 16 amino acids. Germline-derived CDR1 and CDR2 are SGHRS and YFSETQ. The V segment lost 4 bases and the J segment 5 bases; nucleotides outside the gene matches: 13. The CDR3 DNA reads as TGCGCCAGCAGCACGACAGAGCGGGGACGGGGAGATACGCAGTATTTT. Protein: CASSTTERGRGDTQYF.

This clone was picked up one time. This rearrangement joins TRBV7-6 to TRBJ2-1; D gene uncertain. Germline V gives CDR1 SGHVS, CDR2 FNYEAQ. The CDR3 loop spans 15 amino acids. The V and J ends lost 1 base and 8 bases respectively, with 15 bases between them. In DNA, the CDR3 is TGTGCCAGCAGCTTAGGTACCCCGAACCGGCATGAGCAGTTCTTC. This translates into CASSLGTPNRHEQFF.

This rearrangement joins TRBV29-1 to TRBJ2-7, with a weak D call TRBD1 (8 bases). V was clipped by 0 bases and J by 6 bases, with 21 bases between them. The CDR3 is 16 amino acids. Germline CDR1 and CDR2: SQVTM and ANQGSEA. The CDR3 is CSVEEAGGVAGGEQYF. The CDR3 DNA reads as TGCAGCGTTGAAGAGGCAGGGGGCGTAGCGGGCGGCGAGCAGTACTTC.

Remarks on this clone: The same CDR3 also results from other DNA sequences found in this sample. DNA of the CDR3: TGTGCCAGTGGCAGGGGGTACTACGAGCAGTACTTC. Translated, it gives CASGRGYYEQYF. The chain joins TRBV19 to TRBJ2-7; 7 nucleotides agree with TRBD1. J lost 3 bases, V lost 8 bases, and 4 bases had no gene match. The CDR3 has 12 residues. CDR1 LNHDA and CDR2 SQIVND come from the germline V gene (reference sequence).

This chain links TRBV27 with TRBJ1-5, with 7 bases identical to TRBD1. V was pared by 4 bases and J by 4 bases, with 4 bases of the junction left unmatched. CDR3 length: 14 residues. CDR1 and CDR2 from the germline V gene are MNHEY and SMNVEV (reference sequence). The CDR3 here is CASSSGTDNQPQHF. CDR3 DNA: TGTGCCAGCAGTTCTGGGACAGATAATCAGCCCCAGCATTTT.

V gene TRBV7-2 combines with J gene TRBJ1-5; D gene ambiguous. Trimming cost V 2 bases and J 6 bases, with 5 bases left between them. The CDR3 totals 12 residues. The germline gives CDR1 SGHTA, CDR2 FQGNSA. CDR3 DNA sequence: TGTGCCAGCAGCTTATTACTTCAGCCCCAGCATTTT. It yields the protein CASSLLLQPQHF.

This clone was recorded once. CDR3 sequence: CASSQDRLGNSPLHF. The CDR3 DNA reads TGTGCCAGCAGCCAAGATCGGCTGGGGAATTCACCCCTCCACTTT. V and J are TRBV4-2 and TRBJ1-6; D call uncertain. Trimming cost V 0 bases and J 7 bases, with 10 bases left between them. This CDR3 comprises 15 residues. Germline V gives CDR1 LGHNA, CDR2 YNFKEQ.

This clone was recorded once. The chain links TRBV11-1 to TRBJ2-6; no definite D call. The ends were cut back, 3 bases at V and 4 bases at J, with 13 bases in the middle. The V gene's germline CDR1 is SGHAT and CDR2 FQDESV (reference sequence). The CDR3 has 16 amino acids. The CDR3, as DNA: TGTGCCAGCAGCTTCAGTCTCGGTGCAGGGGCCAACGTCCTGACTTTC. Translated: CASSFSLGAGANVLTF.

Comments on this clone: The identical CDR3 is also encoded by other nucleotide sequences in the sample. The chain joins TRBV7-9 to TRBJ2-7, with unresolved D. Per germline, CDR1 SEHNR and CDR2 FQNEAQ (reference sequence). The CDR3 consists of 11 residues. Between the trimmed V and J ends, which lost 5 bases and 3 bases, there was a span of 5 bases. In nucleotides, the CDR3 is TGTGCCAGCAGCCTAAGCTACGAGCAGTACTTC. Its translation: CASSLSYEQYF.

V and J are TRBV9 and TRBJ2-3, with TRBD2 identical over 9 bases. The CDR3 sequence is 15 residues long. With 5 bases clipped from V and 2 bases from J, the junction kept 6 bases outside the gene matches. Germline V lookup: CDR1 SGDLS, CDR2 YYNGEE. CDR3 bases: TGTGCCAGCAGGAACGAGCGGGGGGACACAGATACGCAGTATTTT. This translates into CASRNERGDTDTQYF.

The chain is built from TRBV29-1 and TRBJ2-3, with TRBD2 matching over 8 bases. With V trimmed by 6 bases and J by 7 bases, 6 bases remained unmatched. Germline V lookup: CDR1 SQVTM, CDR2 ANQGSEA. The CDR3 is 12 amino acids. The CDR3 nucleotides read TGCAGCGTCCGGGAGGGCGGGAATACGCAGTATTTT. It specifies CSVREGGNTQYF.

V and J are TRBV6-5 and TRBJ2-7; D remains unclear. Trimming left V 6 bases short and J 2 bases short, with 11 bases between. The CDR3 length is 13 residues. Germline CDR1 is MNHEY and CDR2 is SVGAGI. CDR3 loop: CASSSLITYEQYF. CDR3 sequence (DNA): TGTGCCAGCAGCTCCTTAATTACCTACGAGCAGTACTTC.

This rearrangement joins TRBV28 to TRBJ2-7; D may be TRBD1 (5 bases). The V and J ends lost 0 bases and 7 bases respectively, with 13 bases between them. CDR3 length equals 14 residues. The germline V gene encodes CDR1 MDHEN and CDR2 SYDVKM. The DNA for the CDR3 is TGTGCCAGCAGTTTATGGCAGGGATCAGGGGAGCAGTACTTC. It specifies CASSLWQGSGEQYF.

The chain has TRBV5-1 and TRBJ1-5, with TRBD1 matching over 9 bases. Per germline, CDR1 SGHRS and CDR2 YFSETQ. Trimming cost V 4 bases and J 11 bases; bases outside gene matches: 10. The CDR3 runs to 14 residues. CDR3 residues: CASSLMGQGEAQHF. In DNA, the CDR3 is TGCGCCAGCAGCCTAATGGGACAGGGTGAGGCCCAGCATTTT.

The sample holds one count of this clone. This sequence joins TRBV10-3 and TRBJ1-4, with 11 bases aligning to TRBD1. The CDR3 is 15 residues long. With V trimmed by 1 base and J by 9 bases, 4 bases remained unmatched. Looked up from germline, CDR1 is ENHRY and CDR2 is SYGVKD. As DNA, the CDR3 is TGTGCCATCAGTGAGTTTCGGGACAGGGGGAAAAAACTGTTTTTT. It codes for CAISEFRDRGKKLFF.

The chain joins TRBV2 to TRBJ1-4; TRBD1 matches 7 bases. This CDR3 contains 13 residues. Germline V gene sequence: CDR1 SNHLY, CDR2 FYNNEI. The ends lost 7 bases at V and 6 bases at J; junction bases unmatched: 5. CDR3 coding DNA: TGTGCCAGCACGACAGGGACAGATGAAAAACTGTTTTTT. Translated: CASTTGTDEKLFF.

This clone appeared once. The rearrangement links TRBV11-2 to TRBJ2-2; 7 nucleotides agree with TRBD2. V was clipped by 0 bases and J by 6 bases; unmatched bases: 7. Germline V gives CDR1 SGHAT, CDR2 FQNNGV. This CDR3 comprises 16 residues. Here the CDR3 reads CASSLEGEGRPGELFF. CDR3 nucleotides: TGTGCCAGCAGCTTAGAGGGGGAGGGCAGACCCGGGGAGCTGTTTTTT.

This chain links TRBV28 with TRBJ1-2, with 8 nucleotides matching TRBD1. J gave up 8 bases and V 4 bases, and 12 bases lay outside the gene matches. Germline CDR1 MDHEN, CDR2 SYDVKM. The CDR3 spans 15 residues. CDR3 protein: CASSYRTRGHSGYTF. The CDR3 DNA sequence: TGTGCCAGCAGTTACAGGACCAGGGGGCATTCGGGCTACACCTTC.

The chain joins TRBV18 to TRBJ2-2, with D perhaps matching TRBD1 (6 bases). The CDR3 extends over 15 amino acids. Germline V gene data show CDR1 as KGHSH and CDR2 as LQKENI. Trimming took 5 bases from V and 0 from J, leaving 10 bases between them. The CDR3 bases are TGTGCCAGCTCAAACCGGGACACGAACACCGGGGAGCTGTTTTTT. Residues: CASSNRDTNTGELFF.

The CDR3 is CASSPIGGVVTEAFF. The CDR3 region has the DNA TGTGCCAGCAGCCCTATCGGGGGGGTAGTCACTGAAGCTTTCTTT. The chain has TRBV5-4 and TRBJ1-1; tentative D call: TRBD1 (5 bases). The CDR3 length is 15 residues. Germline assignment: CDR1 SGHNT and CDR2 YYREEE (reference sequence). V dropped 4 bases and J dropped 4 bases, with 17 bases sitting between them.

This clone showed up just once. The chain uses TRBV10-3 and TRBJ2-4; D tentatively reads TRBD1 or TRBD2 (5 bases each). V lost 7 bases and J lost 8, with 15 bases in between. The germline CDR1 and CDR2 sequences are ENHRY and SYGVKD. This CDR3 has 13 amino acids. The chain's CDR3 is CAINQGLRDIQYF. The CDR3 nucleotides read TGTGCCATCAATCAGGGATTGAGGGACATTCAGTACTTC.

CDR3 in amino acids: CASSILPGGRSDTQYF. Written as DNA, the CDR3 is TGTGCCAGTAGTATACTCCCCGGCGGGAGGTCAGATACGCAGTATTTT. The chain recombines TRBV19 with TRBJ2-3; 8 bases line up with TRBD2. After removal of 2 bases from V and 4 bases from J, the junction contained 8 bases not matched to a gene. This CDR3 has 16 amino acids. CDR1 and CDR2 (germline): LNHDA, SQIVND (reference sequence).

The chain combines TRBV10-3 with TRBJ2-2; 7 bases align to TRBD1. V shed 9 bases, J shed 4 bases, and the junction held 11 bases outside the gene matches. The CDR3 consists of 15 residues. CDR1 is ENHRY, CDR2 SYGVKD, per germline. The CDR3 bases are TGTGCCATACAAACCGGGACAGATTCCACCGGGGAGCTGTTTTTT. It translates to CAIQTGTDSTGELFF.

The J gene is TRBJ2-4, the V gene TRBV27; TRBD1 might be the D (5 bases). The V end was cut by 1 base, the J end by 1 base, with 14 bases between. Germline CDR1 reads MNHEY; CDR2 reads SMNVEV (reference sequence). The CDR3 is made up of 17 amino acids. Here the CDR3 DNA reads TGTGCCAGCAGTTTATATCACGCAGGGTCGGCCAAAAACATTCAGTACTTC. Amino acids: CASSLYHAGSAKNIQYF.

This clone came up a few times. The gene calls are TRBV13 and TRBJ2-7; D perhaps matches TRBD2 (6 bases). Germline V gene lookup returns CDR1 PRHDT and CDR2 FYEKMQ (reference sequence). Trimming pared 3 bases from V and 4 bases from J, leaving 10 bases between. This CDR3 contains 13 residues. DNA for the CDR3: TGTGCCAGCAGCTTCAGTAGCGGATACGAGCAGTACTTC. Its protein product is CASSFSSGYEQYF.

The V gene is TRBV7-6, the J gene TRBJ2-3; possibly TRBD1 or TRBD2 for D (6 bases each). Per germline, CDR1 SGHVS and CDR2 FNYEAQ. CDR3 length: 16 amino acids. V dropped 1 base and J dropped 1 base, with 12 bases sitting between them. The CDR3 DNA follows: TGTGCCAGCAGCTTAGTGGGGGGCGGGTGCACAGATACGCAGTATTTT. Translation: CASSLVGGGCTDTQYF.

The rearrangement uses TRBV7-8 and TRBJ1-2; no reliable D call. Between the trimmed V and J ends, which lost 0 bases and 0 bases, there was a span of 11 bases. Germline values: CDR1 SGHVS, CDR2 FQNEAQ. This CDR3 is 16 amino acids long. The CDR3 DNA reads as TGTGCCAGCAGCTTAGCGGGGATACGGGCTAACTATGGCTACACCTTC. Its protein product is CASSLAGIRANYGYTF.

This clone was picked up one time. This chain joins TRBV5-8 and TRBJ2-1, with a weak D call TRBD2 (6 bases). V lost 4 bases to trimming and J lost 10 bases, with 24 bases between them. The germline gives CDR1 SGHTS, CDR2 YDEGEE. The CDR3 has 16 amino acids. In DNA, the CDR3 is TGTGCCAGCAGCGGAGAGCCGGGACTCAAGTTTAACGAGCAGTTCTTC. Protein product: CASSGEPGLKFNEQFF.